A selection of T cell receptor beta chains follows, all from one sample in a study of blood T cell repertoires in COVID-19. The protocol was immunoSEQ multiplex PCR, while the TCRdb copy is restricted to in-frame clones and leaves out a portion. The sample holds around 240,000 clones, 75% to 90% seen once. The sample consisted of peripheral blood. These receptors were collected from a woman under 40 who had recovered from COVID-19. Each CDR3 is given with its conserved first and last residue. The D gene is left open where the match is weak. Size is stated for part of the rows, as once, few or many counts, or as a class when the clone is expanded.

size: .
D: .
length: 13
J: TRBJ1-1
V: TRBV6-2/TRBV6-3
DNA: TGTGCCAGCAACCCCCGAGGGGGCACTGAAGCTTTCTTT
CDR3: CASNPRGGTEAFF

size: .
D: TRBD1
length: 14
J: TRBJ2-1
V: TRBV24-1
DNA: TGTGCCACCAAACCGGGACAGGTTAAGGATGAGCAGTTCTTC
CDR3: CATKPGQVKDEQFF

size: .
D: TRBD2
length: 16
J: TRBJ2-5
V: TRBV28
DNA: TGTGCCAGCAGTTCCCGTAGCGGGGGGGCCCAGGAGACCCAGTACTTC
CDR3: CASSSRSGGAQETQYF

size: .
D: .
length: 13
J: TRBJ2-3
V: TRBV27
DNA: TGTGCCAGCAGTTTAACCAGCGCAGATACGCAGTATTTT
CDR3: CASSLTSADTQYF

size: .
D: TRBD2
length: 14
J: TRBJ2-7
V: TRBV27
DNA: TGTGCCAGCAGTCCGCGGGGGGGCTCCTACGAGCAGTACTTC
CDR3: CASSPRGGSYEQYF

size: .
D: .
length: 15
J: TRBJ2-7
V: TRBV4-1
DNA: TGCGCCAGCAGTCCGAGACTGTTGAGCTCCTACGAGCAGTACTTC
CDR3: CASSPRLLSSYEQYF

size: .
D: TRBD1
length: 14
J: TRBJ2-3
V: TRBV7-3
DNA: TGTGCCAGCAGCTCGGGACAGGGCACAGATACGCAGTATTTT
CDR3: CASSSGQGTDTQYF

size: .
D: .
length: 14
J: TRBJ2-1
V: TRBV24-1
DNA: TGTGCCACCAGTGATACGGCAGGCGAAAATGAGCAGTTCTTC
CDR3: CATSDTAGENEQFF

size: .
D: .
length: 16
J: TRBJ1-1
V: TRBV7-3
DNA: TGTGCCAGCAGCTTAAAGGGAGGACGGGAGAACACTGAAGCTTTCTTT
CDR3: CASSLKGGRENTEAFF

size: .
D: .
length: 15
J: TRBJ1-6
V: TRBV6-2/TRBV6-3
DNA: TGTGCCAGCAGTTCCCGGGAAGCGGGCCATTCACCCCTCCACTTT
CDR3: CASSSREAGHSPLHF

size: once
D: TRBD1
length: 16
J: TRBJ2-7
V: TRBV4-2
DNA: TGTGCCAGCAGCCGCACACCGGGACAGGGAGGTAACGAGCAGTACTTC
CDR3: CASSRTPGQGGNEQYF

size: .
D: .
length: 14
J: TRBJ2-6
V: TRBV7-9
DNA: TGTGCCAGCAGTTTTCTCGGTGGGGCCAACGTCCTGACTTTC
CDR3: CASSFLGGANVLTF

size: .
D: .
length: 13
J: TRBJ2-4
V: TRBV6-5
DNA: TGTGCCAGCAGAACCTCACAGGGTAGGGTTCGGTACTTC
CDR3: CASRTSQGRVRYF

size: once
D: .
length: 13
J: TRBJ1-1
V: TRBV3-1/TRBV3-2
DNA: TGTGCCAGCAGCCTACCCGGCGGGGAAACGGCTTTCTTT
CDR3: CASSLPGGETAFF

size: once
D: .
length: 16
J: TRBJ2-4
V: TRBV19
DNA: TGTGCCAGTAGTATAGATTCACAGATAGCCAAAAACATTCAGTACTTC
CDR3: CASSIDSQIAKNIQYF

size: .
D: .
length: 19
J: TRBJ1-5
V: TRBV6-4
DNA: TGTGCCAGCAGTGTCCTACATAGGGACGCCCACAGGGATAATCAGCCCCAGCATTTT
CDR3: CASSVLHRDAHRDNQPQHF

size: .
D: .
length: 15
J: TRBJ1-6
V: TRBV19
DNA: TGTGCCAGTAGTGCCGTGAGCTCCTATAATTCACCCCTCCACTTT
CDR3: CASSAVSSYNSPLHF